This T cell receptor beta chain was recorded in a study of patients and donors after allogeneic stem cell transplantation. This clonotype turned up a few times. From the RT-PCR reads, TCRdb called clonotypes with MiXCR, one entry per CDR3 protein. The sample has approximately 220,000 distinct CDR3 sequences, less than 50% seen once. The CDR3 contains 14 residues. The germline V gene encodes CDR1 MGHDK and CDR2 SYGVNS. The V and J ends lost 5 bases and 8 bases respectively, with 18 bases between them. The origin of this receptor is a human donor who was either an allogeneic HSCT recipient or a stem cell or donor lymphocyte infusion donor (not recorded which). It is not recorded whose cells these are; they may come from a transplant donor. The chain joins TRBV25-1 to TRBJ1-2, with D possibly TRBD1 on 5 matching bases. Sequenced input: blood, either unsorted or a sorted T cell fraction (not recorded which). The DNA for the CDR3 is TGTGCCAGCAGTCACACAGGCCGAGAACGGGGCTACACCTTC. Protein product: CASSHTGRERGYTF.